The 17 T cell receptor beta chains below come from one sample, sequenced in a study of beta chain features in type 1 diabetes. Sequenced material consisted of expressed TCRB transcripts (all of the isolated RNA was reverse transcribed). Profiled with immunoSEQ multiplex PCR; TCRdb holds only in-frame clones, not every one. The sample contains 600,000 or so clones, roughly an eighth of which appear only once. Whole-study results and caveats: People with Type 1 diabetes carried modestly yet significantly shorter TCRB CDR3s in all four CD4+ subsets.

These receptors' antigens are unknown. The specimen sequenced was naive CD4+ T cells from blood. These receptors originate from a man aged 25-40 years with type 1 diabetes.

The chain employs TRBV7-9 and TRBJ2-7; the D gene is possibly TRBD1 (5 bases). V was shortened by 0 bases and J by 1 base, with 7 bases between the two germline ends. CDR3 size: 14 residues. Per the germline V gene, CDR1 is SEHNR and CDR2 is FQNEAQ (reference sequence). CDR3 nucleotides: TGTGCCAGCAGCTTAGCTTCAGGGTCCTACGAGCAGTACTTC. As protein: CASSLASGSYEQYF.

This clone was counted between two and nine times. This chain links TRBV4-2 with TRBJ2-5, with D maybe TRBD1 (6 bases). Trimming left V 0 bases short and J 1 base short, with 9 bases between. Germline CDR1 is LGHNA and CDR2 is YNFKEQ. The length of the CDR3 is 15 residues. The CDR3 reads CASSQDNRAQETQYF. The CDR3 nucleotides are TGTGCCAGCAGCCAAGATAACAGGGCCCAAGAGACCCAGTACTTC.

This clone was counted between two and nine times. Here the CDR3 reads CASSLAERGPPADTQYF. CDR3 nucleotides: TGTGCCAGCAGCTTAGCGGAGCGGGGGCCCCCCGCAGATACGCAGTATTTT. The V gene is TRBV7-2, the J gene TRBJ2-3; 8 nucleotides line up with TRBD2. Unmatched junction bases numbered 9, after V lost 0 bases and J lost 4 bases. Germline V gene sequence: CDR1 SGHTA, CDR2 FQGNSA. The CDR3 is 17 residues long.

A remark on this clone: Other DNA sequences from this sample encode an identical CDR3 as well. The rearrangement links TRBV30 to TRBJ1-5; D not certain. The germline V gene encodes CDR1 GTSNPN and CDR2 SVGIG (reference sequence). The CDR3 totals 13 residues. With 0 bases removed from V and 2 bases from J, the gap between germline ends came to 5 bases. The CDR3 region is CAWSVRGNQPQHF. DNA for the CDR3: TGTGCCTGGAGTGTCCGGGGCAATCAGCCCCAGCATTTT.

Of note for this clone: Given a much more abundant clone one base away, this may be a read error. The chain has TRBV6-5 and TRBJ2-5; D unclear. The length of the CDR3 is 11 residues. Germline-derived CDR1 and CDR2 are MNHEY and SVGAGI. The CDR3 DNA reads as TGTGCCATCAGTGAGCAAGAGACCCAGTACTTC. Residues: CAISEQETQYF.

This clone was seen more than once but under ten times. The CDR3: CASTDNYGGNSPLHF. Written as DNA, the CDR3 is TGTGCCAGCACCGATAACTATGGGGGGAATTCACCCCTCCACTTT. The V and J genes are TRBV2 and TRBJ1-6, with D tentatively TRBD1 (5 bases). The CDR3 is made up of 15 amino acids. The V end was cut by 7 bases, the J end by 7 bases, with 17 bases between. CDR1 and CDR2 (germline): SNHLY, FYNNEI.

The chain is built from TRBV5-4 and TRBJ2-5, with a weak D call TRBD2 (5 bases). Germline-derived CDR1 and CDR2 are SGHNT and YYREEE (reference sequence). The CDR3 is made up of 15 amino acids. The ends were cut back, 0 bases at V and 5 bases at J, with 14 bases in the middle. This CDR3 reads CASSLERLAVETQYF. CDR3 in DNA: TGTGCCAGCAGCTTGGAGCGGCTAGCAGTGGAGACCCAGTACTTC. The full variable domain, its missing parts supplied by reference TRBV5-4 and TRBJ2-5, is ETGVTQSPTHLIKTRGQQVTLRCSSQSGHNTVSWYQQALGQGPQFIFQYYREEENGRGNFPPRFSGLQFPNYSSELNVNALELDDSALYLCASSLERLAVETQYFGPGTRLLVL.

In nucleotides, the CDR3 is TGTGCCAGTAGCCCAGGCCCGACTTCGGGCGCGCAGTTCTTC. This codes for CASSPGPTSGAQFF. This chain uses TRBV19 with TRBJ2-1, with D unclear. V lost 6 bases, J lost 12 bases, and 21 bases lay in between. The V gene's germline CDR1 is LNHDA and CDR2 SQIVND (reference sequence). The CDR3 is made up of 14 amino acids.

This clone has a handful of counts. This chain uses TRBV4-1 with TRBJ2-2; D might be TRBD1 (5 bases). Germline V gene data show CDR1 as MGHRA and CDR2 as YSYEKL. V lost 2 bases, J lost 1 base, and 8 bases lay in between. This CDR3 has 15 residues. The CDR3 sequence: CASSQPTGNTGELFF. CDR3 coding DNA: TGCGCCAGCAGCCAACCTACAGGGAACACCGGGGAGCTGTTTTTT.

V gene TRBV7-2 combines with J gene TRBJ2-3; either TRBD1 or TRBD2 may supply D (5 bases each). Germline V gene data show CDR1 as SGHTA and CDR2 as FQGNSA. The CDR3 loop spans 15 amino acids. V was trimmed by 5 bases and J by 6 bases, leaving 18 bases between them. CDR3 sequence (DNA): TGTGCCAGCAGCCGGGGTTTAGGGGAATGGGATACGCAGTATTTT. It translates to CASSRGLGEWDTQYF.

This clone was detected a few times. V usage is TRBV28 and J usage is TRBJ2-5; D gene unclear. Germline loops: CDR1 MDHEN, CDR2 SYDVKM. V dropped 6 bases and J dropped 5 bases, with 7 bases sitting between them. The CDR3 runs to 11 residues. In nucleotides, the CDR3 is TGTGCCAGCAGCCAGGAGGAGACCCAGTACTTC. This encodes CASSQEETQYF.

Turning to this clone: A much larger clone differs from this one at a single base, so this may be a read error. This sequence joins TRBV6-1 and TRBJ2-7, with a weak D call TRBD2 (6 bases). CDR1 is MNHNS, CDR2 SASEGT, per germline. Trimming removed 5 bases at V and 4 bases at J, with 6 bases between. The CDR3 spans 11 residues. Written as DNA, the CDR3 is TGTGCCAGCAGTCGGGGGTACGAGCAGTACTTC. Its translation: CASSRGYEQYF.

This clone was seen a handful of times. The rearrangement uses TRBV7-9 and TRBJ2-3; D assignment may be TRBD1 or TRBD2 (6 bases each). Germline assignment: CDR1 SEHNR and CDR2 FQNEAQ (reference sequence). Between the trimmed V and J ends, which lost 3 bases and 0 bases, there was a span of 10 bases. This CDR3 spans 15 amino acids. This CDR3 is CASSLGGPSTDTQYF. Here the CDR3 DNA reads TGTGCCAGCAGCTTGGGGGGCCCTAGCACAGATACGCAGTATTTT.

V gene TRBV7-2 combines with J gene TRBJ2-7; D is possibly TRBD1 or TRBD2 (5 bases each). Trimming pared 2 bases from V and 4 bases from J, leaving 15 bases between. Germline V lookup: CDR1 SGHTA, CDR2 FQGNSA. The CDR3 covers 15 residues. The CDR3, as DNA: TGTGCCAGCAGCTTACAGGGAGAACAAGGGTACGAGCAGTACTTC. Its translation: CASSLQGEQGYEQYF.

In its sample, this clone was seen a few times. This chain connects TRBV2 to TRBJ1-6; TRBD1 matches at 7 bases. The CDR3 runs to 14 residues. The germline V gene encodes CDR1 SNHLY and CDR2 FYNNEI. Trimming took 7 bases from V and 7 from J; bases not matched to a gene: 7. In DNA form, the CDR3 reads TGTGCCAGCATCCTGACAGGGTGGAATTCACCCCTCCACTTT. Translated, it gives CASILTGWNSPLHF.

There are a few counts of this clone. The V and J genes are TRBV9 and TRBJ2-6; tentatively, D is TRBD1 (6 bases). V lost 3 bases to trimming and J lost 4 bases, with 17 bases between them. The CDR3 runs to 17 residues. CDR1 is SGDLS, CDR2 YYNGEE, per germline. The CDR3 spells CASSADLLGTGANVLTF. In DNA form, the CDR3 reads TGTGCCAGCAGCGCAGACCTTTTGGGGACAGGGGCCAACGTCCTGACTTTC.

The table lists this clone with a few counts. Other DNA sequences in this sample translate to the same CDR3. This rearrangement joins TRBV29-1 to TRBJ2-6; D gene ambiguous. The CDR3 is 12 residues long. The germline gives CDR1 SQVTM, CDR2 ANQGSEA. Trimming removed 6 bases from V and 1 base from J, with 4 bases in between. The CDR3 DNA is TGCAGCGTGCGATCTGGGGCCAACGTCCTGACTTTC. It encodes CSVRSGANVLTF.